These 7 T cell receptor beta chains were all obtained from the same sample, sequenced in a study of shared clonotypes between healthy human individuals. Clones were read by immunoSEQ multiplex PCR, and TCRdb kept only the in-frame ones, dropping some. The sample has approximately 530,000 clones, around 95% seen once. The sequenced sample consisted of naive CD4+ T cells sorted from blood. Subset meaning: CD45RA+ positively selected. Receptors originate from a woman aged 25 to 39 in good health.

This clone has just one count. The genes are TRBV7-3 and TRBJ2-3; D assignment may be TRBD1 or TRBD2 (5 bases each). CDR1 and CDR2 (germline): SGHTA, FQGTGA. CDR3 length equals 15 residues. V shed 3 bases and J shed 1 base, with 11 bases lying between them. This CDR3 is CASSFAGTRTDTQYF. DNA of the CDR3: TGTGCCAGCAGCTTCGCAGGGACCCGCACAGATACGCAGTATTTT.

This clone was detected once. The V and J genes are TRBV5-4 and TRBJ2-1, with 7 bases identical to TRBD2. Trimming cost V 0 bases and J 8 bases; bases outside gene matches: 8. Germline V gives CDR1 SGHNT, CDR2 YYREEE (reference sequence). CDR3 length: 15 amino acids. The CDR3 DNA reads TGTGCCAGCAGCTTGGAGGGAGGGCCTGCTGATGAGCAGTTCTTC. Protein sequence: CASSLEGGPADEQFF.

The V gene is TRBV5-1, the J gene TRBJ1-2, with a possible D match to TRBD1 (6 bases). This CDR3 contains 15 residues. Trimming cost V 0 bases and J 3 bases, with 12 bases left between them. Germline values: CDR1 SGHRS, CDR2 YFSETQ. The CDR3 loop reads CASSLGQGSHYGYTF. The CDR3 DNA reads as TGCGCCAGCAGCTTGGGCCAGGGGTCCCACTATGGCTACACCTTC.

As to this clone: Other DNA sequences in the sample encode the same CDR3. The V gene is TRBV5-1, the J gene TRBJ2-3; D call uncertain. CDR1 is SGHRS and CDR2 is YFSETQ in the germline V gene. V was pared by 0 bases and J by 2 bases, with 4 bases between. The CDR3 has 13 amino acids. In DNA, the CDR3 is TGCGCCAGCAGCTTGGGGTCCACAGATACGCAGTATTTT. Translating it yields CASSLGSTDTQYF. Full variable domain (remainder filled in from reference TRBV5-1 and TRBJ2-3): KAGVTQTPRYLIKTRGQQVTLSCSPISGHRSVSWYQQTPGQGLQFLFEYFSETQRNKGNFPGRFSGRQFSNSRSEMNVSTLELGDSALYLCASSLGSTDTQYFGPGTRLTVL.

The J gene is TRBJ1-2, the V gene TRBV10-2; weak D call: TRBD1 (6 bases). The V gene's germline CDR1 is WSHSY and CDR2 SAAADI. The V gene lost 6 bases and the J gene lost 0 bases, with 14 bases spanning the gap. The CDR3 length is 15 residues. The CDR3 DNA is TGCGCCAGCAGACCGACAGGAGTCGCTAACTATGGCTACACCTTC. Its protein is CASRPTGVANYGYTF.

The table lists this clone with a count of one. The J gene is TRBJ1-1, the V gene TRBV5-1; D remains unclear. This CDR3 has 13 amino acids. Germline V gives CDR1 SGHRS, CDR2 YFSETQ. Trimming took off 1 base at V and 1 base at J, with 5 bases between the two ends. In nucleotides, the CDR3 is TGCGCCAGCAGCTTGTACGAGAACACTGAAGCTTTCTTT. It specifies CASSLYENTEAFF.

The genes are TRBV28 and TRBJ1-5; 9 positions agree with TRBD1. V lost 0 bases, J lost 7 bases, and 4 bases stayed unmatched. Per the germline V gene, CDR1 is MDHEN and CDR2 is SYDVKM. The CDR3 has 15 residues. The CDR3 DNA reads as TGTGCCAGCAGTTTATGGGCGGGACAGGGCCAGCCCCAGCATTTT. Translating gives CASSLWAGQGQPQHF.